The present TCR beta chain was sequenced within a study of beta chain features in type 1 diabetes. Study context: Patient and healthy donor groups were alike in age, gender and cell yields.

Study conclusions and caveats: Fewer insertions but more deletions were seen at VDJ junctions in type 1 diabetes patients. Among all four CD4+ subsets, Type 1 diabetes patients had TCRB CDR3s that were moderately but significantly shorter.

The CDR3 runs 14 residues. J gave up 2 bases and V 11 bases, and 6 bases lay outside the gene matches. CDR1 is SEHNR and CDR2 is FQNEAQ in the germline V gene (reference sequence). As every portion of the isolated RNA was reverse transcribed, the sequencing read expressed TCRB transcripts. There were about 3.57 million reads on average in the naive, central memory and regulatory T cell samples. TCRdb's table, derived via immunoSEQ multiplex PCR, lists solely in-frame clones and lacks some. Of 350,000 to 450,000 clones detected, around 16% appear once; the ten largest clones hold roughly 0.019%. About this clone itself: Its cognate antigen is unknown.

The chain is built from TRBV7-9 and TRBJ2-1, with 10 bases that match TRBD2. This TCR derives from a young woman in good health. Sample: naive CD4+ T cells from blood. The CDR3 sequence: CACYTSGTYNEQFF. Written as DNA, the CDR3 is TGTGCCTGCTATACTAGCGGGACCTACAATGAGCAGTTCTTC.